This TCR beta chain was captured by sequencing in a study of beta chain features in type 1 diabetes. Study-level background: Healthy donors and patients showed comparable age, gender and cell yields.

Expressed TCRB transcripts were sequenced after all isolated RNA was converted to cDNA. Produced via immunoSEQ multiplex PCR; TCRdb's table is partial and in-frame only. Here the sample spans roughly 370,000 clones, over 11% being singletons. Regarding this clone: Its antigen remains unknown.

Study-wide results and limits: Individuals with type 1 diabetes displayed fewer insertions and more deletions at VDJ junctions.

Staining for CD45RO/CCR7/CD25/CD127/CD95/CD27 allowed sorting of CD4+ naive, central memory, regulatory and stem cell-like memory cells. This CDR3 has 14 residues. Trimming cost V 1 base and J 0 bases, with 7 bases left between them. Germline assignment: CDR1 SGHDT and CDR2 YYEEEE. The sequenced material came from naive CD4+ T cells from blood. The chain employs TRBV5-6 and TRBJ1-1, with D perhaps TRBD1 (5 bases). The clonotype was recovered from a man under 40 in good health. For the CDR3, the DNA is TGTGCCAGCAGCTTGACAGGCCTGAACACTGAAGCTTTCTTT. It is translated as CASSLTGLNTEAFF.